These 3 T cell receptor beta chains were sequenced from one sample in a study of regulatory T cells in long-lasting Graves disease. The TCR beta library used iRepertoire HTBI primers with Arm-PCR amplification of CDR3. TCRdb passed the multiplex PCR reads through MiXCR, listing each CDR3 protein once. The data contain 400,000 to 500,000 distinct CDR3 sequences, around 15% of them singletons. The time point is: newly diagnosed GD, antithyroid drugs for less than 3 months. The TCR library was made from RNA extracted from PBMCs. This sample was shared with a second study, whose subject was T cells in Graves' hyperthyroidism and ophthalmopathy.

The material sequenced was peripheral blood mononuclear cells (PBMCs), taken at new diagnosis, from a patient treated with antithyroid drugs. The receptors come from a woman between 50 and 59 years old with Graves disease.

The rearrangement links TRBV11-2 to TRBJ2-7; 8 nucleotides match TRBD2. The CDR3 has 19 amino acids. In germline, CDR1 is SGHAT, CDR2 FQNNGV. J lost 3 bases, V lost 3 bases, and 19 bases had no gene match. The CDR3 loop reads CASSFPPGKAGVFVYEQYF. For the CDR3, the DNA is TGTGCCAGCAGCTTCCCCCCGGGTAAAGCGGGAGTCTTTGTCTACGAGCAGTACTTC.

This clonotype was counted many times. The chain has TRBV28 and TRBJ1-4, with TRBD1 matching 8 bases. Germline CDR1 MDHEN, CDR2 SYDVKM. CDR3 length: 20 amino acids. V shed 1 base, J shed 7 bases, and the junction held 20 bases outside the gene matches. CDR3 in DNA: TGTGCCAGCAGTTTATCCCCCCCTAGACAGGGGCCCCGCATTGGTGAAAAACTGTTTTTT. Protein sequence: CASSLSPPRQGPRIGEKLFF.

Many counts were recorded for this clonotype. The CDR3 nucleotides are TGTGCCAGCAGCTTAGTGGCGGGCTACAATGAGCAGTTCTTC. Translation: CASSLVAGYNEQFF. The chain employs TRBV5-5 and TRBJ2-1; tentatively, D is TRBD2 (5 bases). V was trimmed by 2 bases and J by 3 bases, leaving 9 bases between them. The CDR3 sequence is 14 residues long. Per germline, CDR1 SGHKS and CDR2 YYEKEE (reference sequence).